The clone carrying this T cell receptor (beta chain) was seen a handful of times. The data originate from a study of OX40 agonist ivuxolimab in advanced cancers. Using immunoSEQ multiplex PCR, the repertoire was profiled, and TCRdb retains in-frame clones only, with some absent. The table shows 42,000 or so clones, with 84% occurring only once. Germline lookup yields CDR1 SGHTA and CDR2 FQGNSA. CDR3 size: 18 residues. V shed 1 base and J 8 bases; nucleotides not matched to a gene: 16. This TCR was sampled from an adult with an advanced solid tumor such as melanoma, head and neck, liver or kidney cancer. The chain has TRBV7-2 and TRBJ2-3; TRBD1 matches at 9 bases. This sample comprised CD4+ or CD8+ T cells sorted from blood, obtained in a trial of the OX40 agonist ivuxolimab. CDR3 coding DNA: TGTGCCAGCAGCTTAGGACGGTGGGGACAGGGAGTTTTGGCTACGCAGTATTTT. The encoded protein is CASSLGRWGQGVLATQYF.